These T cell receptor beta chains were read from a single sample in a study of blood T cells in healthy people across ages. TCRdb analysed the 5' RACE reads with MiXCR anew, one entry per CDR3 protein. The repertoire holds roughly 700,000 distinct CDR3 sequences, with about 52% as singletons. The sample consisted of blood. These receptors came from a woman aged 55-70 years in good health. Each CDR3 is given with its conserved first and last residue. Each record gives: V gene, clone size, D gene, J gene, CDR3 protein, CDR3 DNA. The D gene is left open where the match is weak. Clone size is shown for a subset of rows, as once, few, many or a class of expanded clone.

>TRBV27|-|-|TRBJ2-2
CASSLRQVSGELFF
TGTGCCAGCAGTTTAAGGCAGGTGTCCGGGGAGCTGTTTTTT
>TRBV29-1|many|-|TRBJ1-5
CSVQTFSNQPQHF
TGCAGCGTCCAGACCTTTAGCAATCAGCCCCAGCATTTT
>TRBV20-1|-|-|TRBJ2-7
CSARDTISLPSLYEQYF
TGCAGTGCTAGAGATACTATCTCCCTCCCTTCCCTCTACGAGCAGTACTTC
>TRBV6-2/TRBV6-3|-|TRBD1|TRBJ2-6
CASSPRQGAKAGANVLTF
TGTGCCAGCAGTCCGAGACAGGGGGCGAAGGCTGGGGCCAACGTCCTGACTTTC
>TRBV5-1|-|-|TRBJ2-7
CASKAESEQYF
TGCGCCAGCAAGGCAGAATCCGAGCAGTACTTC
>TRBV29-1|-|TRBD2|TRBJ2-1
CSVRGEGSSYNEQFF
TGCAGCGTTAGAGGGGAGGGTAGCTCCTACAATGAGCAGTTCTTC
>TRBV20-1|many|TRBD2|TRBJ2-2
CSATLRGLGNTGELFF
TGCAGTGCTACCCTGAGGGGACTAGGGAACACCGGGGAGCTGTTTTTT
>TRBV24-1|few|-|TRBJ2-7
CATSDWGASYEQYF
TGTGCCACCAGTGATTGGGGGGCCTCCTACGAGCAGTACTTC
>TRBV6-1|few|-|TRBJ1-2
CASRLDSYGYTF
TGTGCCAGCCGTCTCGACAGCTATGGCTACACCTTC
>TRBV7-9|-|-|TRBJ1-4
CASSPRGMGHNEKLFF
TGTGCCAGCAGCCCCCGGGGGATGGGGCATAATGAAAAACTGTTTTTT
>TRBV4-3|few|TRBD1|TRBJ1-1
CASSRSTGANTEAFF
TGCGCCAGCAGCCGCTCCACAGGGGCCAACACTGAAGCTTTCTTT
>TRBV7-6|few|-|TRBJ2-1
CASSLVFAGSYNEQFF
TGTGCCAGCAGCTTGGTCTTCGCGGGATCCTACAATGAGCAGTTCTTC
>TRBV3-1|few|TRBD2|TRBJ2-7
CASSQLRAAGGEYEQYF
TGTGCCAGCAGCCAACTTAGGGCGGCGGGAGGTGAATACGAGCAGTACTTC
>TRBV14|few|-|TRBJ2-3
CASSPLYMTSTDTQYF
TGTGCCAGCAGCCCGCTCTATATGACTAGCACAGATACGCAGTATTTT
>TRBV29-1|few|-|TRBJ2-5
CSVEGTGIEETQYF
TGCAGCGTTGAGGGAACAGGGATAGAAGAGACCCAGTACTTC
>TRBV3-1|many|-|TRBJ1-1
CASSQEGITEAFF
TGTGCCAGCAGCCAAGAGGGGATCACTGAAGCTTTCTTT
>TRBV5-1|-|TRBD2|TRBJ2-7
CASKGQGGASYEQYF
TGCGCCAGCAAAGGCCAGGGAGGGGCTTCCTACGAGCAGTACTTC
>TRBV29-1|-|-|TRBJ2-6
CSVVGVSGANVLTF
TGCAGCGTTGTAGGTGTCTCTGGGGCCAACGTCCTGACTTTC
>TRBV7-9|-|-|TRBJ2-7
CASSPRPWTTDHNEQYF
TGTGCCAGCAGCCCGCGGCCTTGGACTACCGACCACAATGAGCAGTACTTC
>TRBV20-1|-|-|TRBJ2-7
CSASRDPFYEQYF
TGCAGTGCTAGCAGGGACCCCTTTTACGAGCAGTACTTC
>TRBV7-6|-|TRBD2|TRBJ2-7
CASSLDGGTSALNEQYF
TGTGCCAGCAGCTTAGATGGCGGGACTAGCGCGTTGAATGAGCAGTACTTC
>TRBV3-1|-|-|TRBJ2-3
CASSQGTTSTDTQYF
TGTGCCAGCAGCCAGGGCACAACTAGCACAGATACGCAGTATTTT
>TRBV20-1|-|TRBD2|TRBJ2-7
CSAPTAGPSYEQYF
TGCAGTGCTCCTACAGCGGGACCTTCCTACGAGCAGTACTTC
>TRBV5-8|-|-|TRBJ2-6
CASSGLGGGNGANVLTF
TGTGCCAGTTCCGGTCTTGGAGGGGGCAATGGGGCCAACGTCCTGACTTTC
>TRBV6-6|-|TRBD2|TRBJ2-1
CASATGLVPNEQFF
TGTGCCAGCGCTACGGGACTAGTCCCTAATGAGCAGTTCTTC
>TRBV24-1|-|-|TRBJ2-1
CATSAPTASGYNEQFF
TGTGCCACCAGTGCCCCGACAGCCTCTGGCTACAATGAGCAGTTCTTC
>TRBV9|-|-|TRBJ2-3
CASSARAWGTDTQYF
TGTGCCAGCAGCGCCCGGGCCTGGGGCACAGATACGCAGTATTTT
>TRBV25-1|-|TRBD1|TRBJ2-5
CASRETGGWGETQYF
TGTGCCAGCAGGGAAACAGGGGGCTGGGGGGAGACCCAGTACTTC
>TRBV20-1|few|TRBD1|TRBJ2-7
CSAPTGTSYEQYF
TGCAGTGCTCCGACAGGGACCTCCTACGAGCAGTACTTC
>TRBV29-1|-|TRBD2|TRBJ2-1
CSGVVAGGGNEQFF
TGCAGCGGCGTTGTAGCGGGAGGGGGCAATGAGCAGTTCTTC
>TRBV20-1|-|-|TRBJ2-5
CSASVRGRALETQYF
TGCAGTGCTAGTGTTAGGGGGAGGGCCCTCGAGACCCAGTACTTC
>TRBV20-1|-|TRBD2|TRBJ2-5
CSARTSGRISQETQYF
TGCAGTGCCCGGACTAGCGGGAGAATAAGCCAAGAGACCCAGTACTTC
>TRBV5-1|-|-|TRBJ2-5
CASSLDGIQETQYF
TGCGCCAGCAGCTTGGACGGGATACAGGAGACCCAGTACTTC
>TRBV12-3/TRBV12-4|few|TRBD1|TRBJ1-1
CASSFSHRGNTEAFF
TGTGCCAGCAGTTTTAGCCACAGGGGGAACACTGAAGCTTTCTTT
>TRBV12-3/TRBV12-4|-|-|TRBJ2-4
CASSRPGDAKNIQYF
TGTGCCAGCAGTCGCCCAGGGGACGCCAAAAACATTCAGTACTTC
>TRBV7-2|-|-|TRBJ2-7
CASSDPYNEQYF
TGTGCCAGCAGCGATCCCTACAATGAGCAGTACTTC
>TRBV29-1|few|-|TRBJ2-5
CSVLLGDETQYF
TGCAGCGTTCTGTTGGGTGATGAGACCCAGTACTTC
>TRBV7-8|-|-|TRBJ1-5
CASSWAIGNQPQHF
TGTGCCAGCAGCTGGGCCATCGGCAATCAGCCCCAGCATTTT
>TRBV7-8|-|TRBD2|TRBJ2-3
CASSDLRLAAGTDTQYF
TGTGCCAGCAGCGATCTGCGACTAGCGGCCGGCACAGATACGCAGTATTTT
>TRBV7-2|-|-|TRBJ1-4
CASSNPNEKLFF
TGTGCCAGCAGCAACCCTAATGAAAAACTGTTTTTT
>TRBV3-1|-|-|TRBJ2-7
CASSQDYSEQYF
TGTGCCAGCAGCCAAGATTACAGCGAGCAGTACTTC
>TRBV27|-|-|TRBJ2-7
CASSRSLRSLGPSSYEQYF
TGTGCCAGCAGCCGATCCCTAAGGTCACTGGGCCCTAGCTCCTACGAGCAGTACTTC
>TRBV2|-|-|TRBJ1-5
CASSSTQPQHF
TGTGCCAGCAGCTCGACACAGCCCCAGCATTTT
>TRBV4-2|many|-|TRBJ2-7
CASSLLGRPDEQYF
TGTGCCAGCAGCTTGCTAGGGCGCCCCGACGAGCAGTACTTC
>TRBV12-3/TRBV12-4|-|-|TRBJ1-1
CASSFKGPLMNTEAFF
TGTGCCAGCAGTTTTAAGGGACCACTAATGAACACTGAAGCTTTCTTT
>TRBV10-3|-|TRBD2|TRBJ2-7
CAISVHRNLASGRGNEQYF
TGTGCCATCAGTGTACACCGAAACTTGGCTAGCGGGAGGGGAAACGAGCAGTACTTC
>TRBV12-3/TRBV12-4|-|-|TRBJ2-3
CASSLWAAGEDTQYF
TGTGCCAGCAGTTTGTGGGCGGCAGGGGAAGATACGCAGTATTTT
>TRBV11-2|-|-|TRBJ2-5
CASSFWGETQYF
TGTGCCAGCAGCTTTTGGGGCGAGACCCAGTACTTC
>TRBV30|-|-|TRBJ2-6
CAWNPPDRFSGANVLTF
TGTGCCTGGAATCCCCCGGACAGATTCTCTGGGGCCAACGTCCTGACTTTC
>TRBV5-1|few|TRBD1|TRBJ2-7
CASSAYRGVSYEQYF
TGCGCCAGCAGCGCATACAGGGGGGTATCCTACGAGCAGTACTTC
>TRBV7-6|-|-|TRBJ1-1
CASSLAERNTEAFF
TGTGCCAGCAGCTTAGCGGAGCGGAACACTGAAGCTTTCTTT
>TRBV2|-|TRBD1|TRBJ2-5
CASRRTGVQETQYF
TGTGCCAGCAGGAGGACAGGAGTCCAAGAGACCCAGTACTTC